This T cell receptor (beta chain) was sequenced during a study of OX40 agonist ivuxolimab in advanced cancers. Trimming removed 1 base from V and 0 bases from J, with 10 bases in between. CDR3 length: 15 amino acids. This clone showed up just a few times. Libraries were prepared by immunoSEQ multiplex PCR; TCRdb keeps only in-frame clonotypes and omits some of them. The data show around 90,000 clones, 75% to 90% seen once. Specimen: CD4+ or CD8+ T cells sorted from blood, collected in a trial of the OX40 agonist ivuxolimab. The chain links TRBV23-1 to TRBJ2-7; D is unresolved. TRBV23-1 is reported as an ORF; its role is uncertain. This clonotype was obtained from an adult with an advanced solid tumor such as melanoma, head and neck, liver or kidney cancer. CDR3 protein: CASSQFNVGSYEQYF. The CDR3 nucleotides are TGCGCCAGCAGTCAATTCAACGTGGGCTCCTACGAGCAGTACTTC.